Listed here is a single T cell receptor beta chain. This sample is part of a study of blood T cell repertoires in COVID-19. Study in general: The origin of the acute and convalescent COVID-19 samples was the United States, Italy and Spain. T cells, B-cell-depleted T cells, or PBMCs provided the cDNA or gDNA that served as material.

V lost 6 bases, J lost 4 bases, and 2 bases stayed unmatched. This CDR3 has 14 residues. CDR1 and CDR2 (germline): MNHEY, SVGAGI. Original methodology: Cell counts per sample came from amplifying reference gene primers. Using immunoSEQ multiplex PCR, the repertoire was profiled, and TCRdb retains in-frame clones only, with some absent. V and J calls and clone size come straight from that table; D and trimming were deduced from the DNA. Of fewer than 20,000 clones listed, roughly 90% are singletons. The sequencing input was peripheral blood. This chain joins TRBV6-5 and TRBJ2-2, with TRBD1 matching over 10 bases. The receptor was derived from a human donor in a cohort sampled during active COVID-19. For the CDR3, the DNA is TGTGCCAGCAGCCGGGACAGGGGCACCGGGGAGCTGTTTTTT. It encodes CASSRDRGTGELFF.